The clone carrying this T cell receptor (beta chain) was counted only a few times. The antigen remains unidentified. Separate cDNA molecules each had unique molecular identifiers attached to them. One entry per CDR3 protein results from TCRdb running MiXCR on the 5' RACE reads. The sample contains 90,000 to 120,000 distinct CDR3 sequences, roughly 12% of which appear only once. The source of the sample is a study of early T cells in non-severe SARS-CoV-2 infection. In the study overall: Unpaired chains resulted from sequencing bulk RNA of unsorted whole blood. Study-wide results and caveats: Comparison of clonotypes with VDJdb favored anti-spike CD8 responses while missing private and CD4 specificities.

The source material was whole blood. This receptor was obtained from an adult who was a healthcare worker with PCR-confirmed SARS-CoV-2 infection or an uninfected control (not recorded which).

The CDR3 DNA sequence: TGTGCCAGCAGCTCCCCGGCGGGATTGGGGTCAGATACGCAGTATTTT. Translation: CASSSPAGLGSDTQYF. The gene calls are TRBV5-4 and TRBJ2-3; D is possibly TRBD2 (6 bases). The germline CDR1 and CDR2 sequences are SGHNT and YYREEE (reference sequence). This CDR3 has 16 residues. The ends were cut back, 3 bases at V and 4 bases at J, with 18 bases in the middle.